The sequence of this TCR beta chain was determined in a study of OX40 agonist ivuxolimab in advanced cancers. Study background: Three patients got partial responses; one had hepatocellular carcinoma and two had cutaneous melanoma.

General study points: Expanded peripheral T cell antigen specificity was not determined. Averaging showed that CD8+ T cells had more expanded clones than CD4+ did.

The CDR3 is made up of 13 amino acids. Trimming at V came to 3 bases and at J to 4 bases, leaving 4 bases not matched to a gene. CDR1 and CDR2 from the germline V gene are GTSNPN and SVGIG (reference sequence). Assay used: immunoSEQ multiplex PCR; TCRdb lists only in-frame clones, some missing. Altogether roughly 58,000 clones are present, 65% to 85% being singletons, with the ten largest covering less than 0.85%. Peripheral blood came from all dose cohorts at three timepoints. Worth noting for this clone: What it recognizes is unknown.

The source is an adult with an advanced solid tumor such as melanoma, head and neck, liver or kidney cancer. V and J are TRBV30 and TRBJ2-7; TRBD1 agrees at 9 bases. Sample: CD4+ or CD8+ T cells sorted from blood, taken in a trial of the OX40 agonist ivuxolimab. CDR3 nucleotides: TGTGCCTGGAGGGGGACAGGGAGGTACGAGCAGTACTTC. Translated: CAWRGTGRYEQYF.